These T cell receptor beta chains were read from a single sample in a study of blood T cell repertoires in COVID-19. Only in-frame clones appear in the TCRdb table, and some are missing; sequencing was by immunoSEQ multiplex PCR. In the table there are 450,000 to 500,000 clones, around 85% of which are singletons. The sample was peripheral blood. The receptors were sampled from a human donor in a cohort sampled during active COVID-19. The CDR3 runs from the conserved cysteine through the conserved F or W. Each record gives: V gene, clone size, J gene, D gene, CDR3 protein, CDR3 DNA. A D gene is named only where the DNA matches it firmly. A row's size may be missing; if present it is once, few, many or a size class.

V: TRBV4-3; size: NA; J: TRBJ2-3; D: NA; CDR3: CASSQESAGRDTQYF; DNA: TGCGCCAGCAGCCAAGAATCGGCGGGCCGGGATACGCAGTATTTT
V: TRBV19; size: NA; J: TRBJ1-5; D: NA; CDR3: CASRGGSQPQHF; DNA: TGTGCCAGTAGGGGGGGGAGTCAGCCCCAGCATTTT
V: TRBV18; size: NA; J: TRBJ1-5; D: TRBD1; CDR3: CASSPPNGQVSYDNQPQHF; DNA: TGTGCCAGCTCACCACCGAACGGACAGGTGTCTTACGACAATCAGCCCCAGCATTTT
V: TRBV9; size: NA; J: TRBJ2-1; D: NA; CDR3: CASSVGTVSYNEQFF; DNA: TGTGCCAGCAGCGTAGGTACAGTTTCCTACAATGAGCAGTTCTTC
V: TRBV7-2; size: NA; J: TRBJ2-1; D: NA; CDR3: CASSSQTFLSYNEQFF; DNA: TGTGCCAGCAGCTCCCAGACTTTTTTGTCCTACAATGAGCAGTTCTTC
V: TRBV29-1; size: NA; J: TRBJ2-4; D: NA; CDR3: CSVEGARGAIQYF; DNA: TGCAGCGTTGAAGGTGCCAGGGGGGCCATTCAGTACTTC
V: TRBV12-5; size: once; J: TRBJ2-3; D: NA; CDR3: CASAITDTQYF; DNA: TGTGCTAGTGCCATCACAGATACGCAGTATTTT
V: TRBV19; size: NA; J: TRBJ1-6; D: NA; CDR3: CASSIRSVGADSPLHF; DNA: TGTGCCAGTAGTATTCGGTCGGTAGGAGCCGATTCACCCCTCCACTTT
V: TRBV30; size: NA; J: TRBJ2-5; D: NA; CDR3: CAWSAGIEETQYF; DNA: TGTGCCTGGAGTGCCGGGATTGAAGAGACCCAGTACTTC
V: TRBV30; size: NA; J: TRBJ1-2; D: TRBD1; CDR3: CAWKGQGPIYGYTF; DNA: TGTGCCTGGAAGGGACAGGGTCCAATATATGGCTACACCTTC
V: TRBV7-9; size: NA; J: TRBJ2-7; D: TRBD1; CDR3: CASSHGQGSYEQYF; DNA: TGTGCCAGCAGCCATGGACAGGGTTCCTACGAGCAGTACTTC
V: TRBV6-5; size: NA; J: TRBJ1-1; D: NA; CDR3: CASSKGGSSNTEAFF; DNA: TGTGCCAGCTCCAAGGGAGGCAGCTCGAACACTGAAGCTTTCTTT
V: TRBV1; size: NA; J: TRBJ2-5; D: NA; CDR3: CTSSHRPSGRRRETQYF; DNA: TGCACCAGCAGCCACAGGCCTAGCGGGAGGAGGCGGGAGACCCAGTACTTC
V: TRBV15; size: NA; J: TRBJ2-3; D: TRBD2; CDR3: CATSREKGGSTDTQYF; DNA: TGTGCCACCAGCAGAGAAAAGGGCGGGAGTACAGATACGCAGTATTTT
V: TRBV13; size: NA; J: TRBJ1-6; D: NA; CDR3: CASKFRGYSPLHF; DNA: TGTGCCAGCAAGTTTCGAGGGTATTCACCCCTCCACTTT
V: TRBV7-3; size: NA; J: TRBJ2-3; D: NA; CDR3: CASSLGASSTDTQYF; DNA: TGTGCCAGCAGCTTAGGGGCTAGTAGCACAGATACGCAGTATTTT
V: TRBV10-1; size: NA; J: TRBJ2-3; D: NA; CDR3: CASSRVRGEDTQYF; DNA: TGCGCCAGCAGTCGGGTCAGGGGTGAAGATACGCAGTATTTT
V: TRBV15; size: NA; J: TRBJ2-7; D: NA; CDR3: CATSRVRDRPYEQYF; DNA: TGTGCCACCAGCAGAGTGCGGGACCGCCCCTACGAGCAGTACTTC
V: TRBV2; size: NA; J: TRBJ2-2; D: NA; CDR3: CASRDSENTGELFF; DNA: TGTGCCAGCAGGGACAGCGAGAACACCGGGGAGCTGTTTTTT
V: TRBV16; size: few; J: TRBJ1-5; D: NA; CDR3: CASSQRRGNQPQHF; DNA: TGTGCCAGCAGCCAACGTCGAGGCAATCAGCCCCAGCATTTT